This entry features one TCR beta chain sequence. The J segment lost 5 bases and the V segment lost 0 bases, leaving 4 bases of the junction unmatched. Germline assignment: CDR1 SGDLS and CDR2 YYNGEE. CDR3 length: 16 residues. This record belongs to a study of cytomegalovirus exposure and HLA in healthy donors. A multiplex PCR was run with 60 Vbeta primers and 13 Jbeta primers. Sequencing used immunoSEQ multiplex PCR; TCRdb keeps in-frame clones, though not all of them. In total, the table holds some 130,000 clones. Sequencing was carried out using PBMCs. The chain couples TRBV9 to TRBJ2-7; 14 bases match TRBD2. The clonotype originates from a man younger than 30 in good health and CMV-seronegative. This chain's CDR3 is CASSVGLAGGPDEQYF. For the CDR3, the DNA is TGTGCCAGCAGCGTAGGACTAGCGGGAGGGCCCGACGAGCAGTACTTC. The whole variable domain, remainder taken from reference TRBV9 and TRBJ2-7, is DSGVTQTPKHLITATGQRVTLRCSPRSGDLSVYWYQQSLDQGLQFLIQYYNGEERAKGNILERFSAQQFPDLHSELNLSSLELGDSALYFCASSVGLAGGPDEQYFGPGTRLTVT.